Sequencing of this T cell receptor beta chain was carried out in a study of a mutant IDH1 vaccine in newly diagnosed glioma. Study context: Vaccines were begun 4-6 weeks after radiotherapy alone, or with temozolomide cycles. Visit V12 was scheduled at week 35 and visit V13 at week 47.

As for time point: week 35, safety follow-up. Vaccination used 300 ug of mutant IDH1 20-mer peptide per dose, with topical imiquimod. Assay: immunoSEQ multiplex PCR; the TCRdb copy retains only in-frame clones and omits some. Found here are over 35,000 clones, approximately 83% of them singletons; the top ten hold roughly 4.6%. Germline loops: CDR1 LNHDA, CDR2 SQIVND (reference sequence). CDR3 length: 16 amino acids. The V and J ends lost 1 base and 6 bases, in that order; junction bases with no gene match: 9. This clone showed up just a few times. The antigen is unknown. The genes are TRBV19 and TRBJ1-1, with 9 bases fitting TRBD1. The receptor was isolated from a woman between 50 and 59 years old with glioma. The material was PBMCs, obtained from a glioma patient whose treatment included an IDH1 peptide vaccine. The CDR3 DNA reads as TGTGCCAGTAGTATAGTGGGGACAGGGCGGGGGCCTGAAGCTTTCTTT. Translated: CASSIVGTGRGPEAFF.